Shown below are 19 T cell receptor beta chains from a single sample sequenced in a study of cytomegalovirus exposure and HLA in healthy donors. The PCR used 60 Vbeta and 13 Jbeta primers. Libraries were prepared by immunoSEQ multiplex PCR; TCRdb keeps only in-frame clonotypes and omits some of them. The sample consists of around 190,000 clones, around 77% of them appearing once. The specimen sequenced was PBMCs. All receptors derive from a woman between 25 and 40 years old in good health and CMV-seronegative.

In this sample, this clone turned up a few times. The rearrangement links TRBV4-1 to TRBJ2-1, with a weak D call TRBD1 (5 bases). This CDR3 spans 16 amino acids. V lost 4 bases and J 4 bases, leaving 17 bases between the germline ends. Germline CDR1 and CDR2: MGHRA and YSYEKL. The CDR3 DNA is TGCGCCAGCAGCCGAATCGCGACAGAAGTTTACAATGAGCAGTTCTTC. This codes for CASSRIATEVYNEQFF.

The CDR3 DNA sequence: TGTGCCATCAGTGAGGGACAGGGGGGACCAGATACGCAGTATTTT. Translating it yields CAISEGQGGPDTQYF. This rearrangement joins TRBV10-3 to TRBJ2-3, with 10 positions matching TRBD1. Germline loops: CDR1 ENHRY, CDR2 SYGVKD. V gave up 2 bases and J gave up 4 bases; unmatched junction bases: 3. This CDR3 has 15 residues.

The genes are TRBV6-5 and TRBJ2-7; tentatively, D is TRBD2 (6 bases). CDR1 is MNHEY, CDR2 SVGAGI, per germline. The CDR3 runs 13 residues. Trimming removed 8 bases from V and 5 bases from J, with 16 bases in between. The CDR3 protein is CASASGLPHEQYF. The CDR3, as DNA: TGTGCCAGCGCCTCGGGACTCCCCCACGAGCAGTACTTC.

The chain links TRBV7-9 to TRBJ2-3, with D possibly being TRBD1 (5 bases). Germline V CDR1 and CDR2: SEHNR, FQNEAQ (reference sequence). This CDR3 has 13 amino acids. The V end lost 5 bases, the J end lost 5 bases, and 11 bases lay between the germline ends. The chain's CDR3 is CASSAQGRDTQYF. The CDR3 nucleotides are TGTGCCAGCAGCGCCCAGGGAAGAGATACGCAGTATTTT.

The chain combines TRBV13 with TRBJ2-1; 11 bases agree with TRBD2. Germline V gene lookup returns CDR1 PRHDT and CDR2 FYEKMQ (reference sequence). Trimming removed 0 bases from V and 8 bases from J; junction bases left unmatched: 3. The CDR3 is 15 residues long. Here the CDR3 DNA reads TGTGCCAGCAGCTTAGGACTAGCGGGAGTATATGAGCAGTTCTTC. Protein: CASSLGLAGVYEQFF.

This clone was seen just once. The chain's CDR3 is CASSFNGGGYNEQFF. CDR3 coding DNA: TGTGCCAGCAGCTTTAACGGGGGGGGGTACAATGAGCAGTTCTTC. V usage is TRBV7-6 and J usage is TRBJ2-1; 8 bases are shared with TRBD2. CDR1 is SGHVS, CDR2 FNYEAQ, per germline. V shed 3 bases, J shed 4 bases, and the junction held 5 bases outside the gene matches. CDR3 length: 15 residues.

This chain links TRBV4-2 with TRBJ2-5; TRBD1 might be the D (7 bases). In germline, CDR1 is LGHNA, CDR2 YNFKEQ. The CDR3 spans 17 residues. V lost 0 bases, J lost 4 bases, and 18 bases lay in between. Here the CDR3 DNA reads TGTGCCAGCAGCCAAGACCCCCTACAGGGGAGGATAGAGACCCAGTACTTC. Its protein is CASSQDPLQGRIETQYF.

This chain uses TRBV6-1 with TRBJ2-7, with 10 positions matching TRBD2. Germline lookup yields CDR1 MNHNS and CDR2 SASEGT. This CDR3 has 14 residues. The V and J ends lost 6 bases and 2 bases, in that order; junction bases with no gene match: 4. The CDR3 region has the DNA TGTGCCAGCAGAGTAGCGGGGGGCCCCTACGAGCAGTACTTC. This translates into CASRVAGGPYEQYF.

The chain links TRBV29-1 to TRBJ2-5; 9 bases line up with TRBD2. The germline gives CDR1 SQVTM, CDR2 ANQGSEA. J was trimmed by 5 bases and V by 6 bases; bases with no gene match: 10. The CDR3 extends over 14 amino acids. CDR3 in amino acids: CSVHPLAGFETQYF. CDR3 in DNA: TGCAGCGTCCACCCTCTAGCGGGGTTTGAGACCCAGTACTTC.

Only a few counts were recorded for this clone. This chain links TRBV18 with TRBJ1-2; D uncertain. Germline V gene data show CDR1 as KGHSH and CDR2 as LQKENI. The germline V and J ends were trimmed by 0 bases and 5 bases, with 10 bases remaining between them. This CDR3 contains 14 residues. CDR3 region: CASSPPSQPYGYTF. DNA for the CDR3: TGTGCCAGCTCACCACCTAGCCAACCTTATGGCTACACCTTC.

There are a few counts of this clone. The chain recombines TRBV2 with TRBJ2-7; the match to TRBD2 covers 12 bases. Germline V gives CDR1 SNHLY, CDR2 FYNNEI. V shed 3 bases, J shed 0 bases, and the junction held 3 bases outside the gene matches. The CDR3 totals 16 residues. The DNA for the CDR3 is TGTGCCAGCAGTGAGCTAGCGGGGGGGCTCTCCTACGAGCAGTACTTC. Its translation is CASSELAGGLSYEQYF.

CDR3 in amino acids: CASSYSRTGGIYGYTF. CDR3 coding DNA: TGTGCCAGCAGTTACTCAAGGACAGGGGGTATCTATGGCTACACCTTC. V gene TRBV6-5 combines with J gene TRBJ1-2; 10 nucleotides line up with TRBD1. Germline trimming cut 0 bases from V and 4 bases from J; bases unmatched to any gene: 5. The CDR3 is made up of 16 amino acids. From germline, CDR1 is MNHEY and CDR2 SVGAGI.

This clone was counted a few times. V usage is TRBV27 and J usage is TRBJ2-2; 13 bases are shared with TRBD2. V lost 6 bases, J lost 0 bases, and 4 bases stayed unmatched. The germline V gene encodes CDR1 MNHEY and CDR2 SMNVEV (reference sequence). The CDR3 is made up of 17 amino acids. For the CDR3, the DNA is TGTGCCAGCAGCAAGGGACTAGCGGGGTCGAACACCGGGGAGCTGTTTTTT. Protein: CASSKGLAGSNTGELFF.

Notes on this clone: This CDR3 is also generated by other DNA sequences in the sample. V is TRBV7-9 and J is TRBJ1-5; D call uncertain. The CDR3 covers 12 residues. Per germline, CDR1 SEHNR and CDR2 FQNEAQ (reference sequence). With 1 base removed from V and 7 bases from J, the gap between germline ends came to 5 bases. Here the CDR3 reads CASSLGGQPQHF. In DNA, the CDR3 is TGTGCCAGCAGCTTAGGAGGGCAGCCCCAGCATTTT. Supplemented by reference TRBV7-9 and TRBJ1-5, the full variable domain reads DTGVSQNPRHKITKRGQNVTFRCDPISEHNRLYWYRQTLGQGPEFLTYFQNEAQLEKSRLLSDRFSAERPKGSFSTLEIQRTEQGDSAMYLCASSLGGQPQHFGDGTRLSIL.

This chain uses TRBV4-1 with TRBJ1-1, with 8 nucleotides matching TRBD1. Germline-derived CDR1 and CDR2 are MGHRA and YSYEKL. V gave up 4 bases and J gave up 1 base; unmatched junction bases: 11. The CDR3 contains 17 residues. The CDR3 sequence: CASSLQQGVLGNTEAFF. CDR3 nucleotide sequence: TGCGCCAGCAGCCTACAACAGGGGGTCCTTGGGAACACTGAAGCTTTCTTT.

The chain uses TRBV7-9 and TRBJ1-4; D ambiguous. The CDR3 covers 16 residues. V was shortened by 5 bases and J by 0 bases, with 13 bases between the two germline ends. Germline V CDR1 and CDR2: SEHNR, FQNEAQ (reference sequence). CDR3 region: CASSQAAGTTNEKLFF. In DNA, the CDR3 is TGTGCCAGCAGCCAAGCCGCGGGCACAACTAATGAAAAACTGTTTTTT.

The CDR3 spells CASSHPGQGETQYF. The CDR3 nucleotides are TGCGCCAGCAGCCACCCGGGACAGGGAGAGACCCAGTACTTC. The chain joins TRBV4-1 to TRBJ2-5, with 9 bases lining up with TRBD1. The CDR3 covers 14 residues. In germline, CDR1 is MGHRA, CDR2 YSYEKL. V shed 3 bases and J 4 bases; nucleotides not matched to a gene: 3.

This clone was counted a single time. V gene TRBV9 combines with J gene TRBJ2-2, with D hard to call. Germline CDR1 and CDR2: SGDLS and YYNGEE. V was pared by 1 base and J by 0 bases, with 4 bases between. The CDR3 loop spans 14 amino acids. The CDR3 loop reads CASSVRPNTGELFF. CDR3 sequence (DNA): TGTGCCAGCAGCGTACGTCCGAACACCGGGGAGCTGTTTTTT.

J is TRBJ2-7 and V is TRBV29-1; maybe TRBD2 (6 bases). Between the trimmed V and J ends, which lost 8 bases and 1 base, there was a span of 15 bases. The CDR3 consists of 13 residues. CDR1 is SQVTM, CDR2 ANQGSEA, per germline. The CDR3 DNA follows: TGCAGCTTGAGGGGACTCCTATCCTACGAGCAGTACTTC. This gives the protein CSLRGLLSYEQYF.